This is a list of T cell receptor beta chains from one sample in a study of OX40 agonist ivuxolimab in advanced cancers. Sequenced by immunoSEQ multiplex PCR; TCRdb stores in-frame clones only, minus some. The table lists approximately 44,000 clones, approximately 84% of them singletons, with over 4.5% in the top ten. Material: CD4+ or CD8+ T cells sorted from blood, obtained in a trial of the OX40 agonist ivuxolimab. All receptors derive from an adult with an advanced solid tumor such as melanoma, head and neck, liver or kidney cancer. Both conserved end residues are part of each CDR3. The D gene is left open where the match is weak. Size tells how often a clone was seen (once, few, many) or the class of an expanded clone, and some rows leave it out.

j_call	v_call	clone_size	d_call	cdr3_nt	cdr3_aa
TRBJ1-5	TRBV28	-	-	TGTGCCAGCAGTCAGACCTCCCCAGTAAAGCCCCAGCATTTT	CASSQTSPVKPQHF
TRBJ1-2	TRBV6-6	-	-	TGTGCCAGCAGTTACACAGGGAATGGGGACTATGGCTACACCTTC	CASSYTGNGDYGYTF
TRBJ1-2	TRBV30	-	TRBD1	TGTGCCTGGAGTGTGAGGGAGTGGGACAGGTCCCGAAATGGCTACACCTTC	CAWSVREWDRSRNGYTF
TRBJ2-7	TRBV30	-	-	TGTGCCTGGAGCCCCGGGCAAAGCCCTTTCTACGAGCAGTACTTC	CAWSPGQSPFYEQYF
TRBJ2-5	TRBV7-3	once	TRBD2	TGTGCCAGCAGCTCAGGCGGGAGCGGAGAGACCCAGTACTTC	CASSSGGSGETQYF
TRBJ1-2	TRBV5-1	-	-	TGCGCCAGCAGCCGGGACGGATCCTATGGCTACACCTTC	CASSRDGSYGYTF
TRBJ1-2	TRBV21-1	-	-	TGTGCCAGCCAATATGGCTACACCTTC	CASQYGYTF
TRBJ2-1	TRBV7-9	-	-	TGTGCCAGCAGCTCGGCCGGGAGAAGATACAATGAGCAGTTCTTC	CASSSAGRRYNEQFF
TRBJ1-1	TRBV20-1	-	-	TGCAGTGCTTCCAAATTCACTGAAGCTTTCTTT	CSASKFTEAFF
TRBJ1-1	TRBV29-1	-	-	TGCAGCGTAAGGGTTACGAACACTGAAGCTTTCTTT	CSVRVTNTEAFF
TRBJ2-5	TRBV18	-	-	TGTGCCAGCTCACCAGGGGCTGGAGAGACCCAGTACTTC	CASSPGAGETQYF
TRBJ1-2	TRBV5-1	-	-	TGCGCCAGCAGCTTGGCCAGTAGCCCATGGGGTTCTAACTATGGCTACACCTTC	CASSLASSPWGSNYGYTF
TRBJ1-2	TRBV28	-	-	TGTGCCAGCAGTACCTTCGACAGGTATGGCTACACCTTC	CASSTFDRYGYTF
TRBJ2-7	TRBV7-8	few	TRBD1	TGTGCCAGCAGCGCCATACAGGGGTACTACGAGCAGTACTTC	CASSAIQGYYEQYF
TRBJ2-1	TRBV11-3	-	-	TGTGCCAGCAGCTTAGACCACTCTAATGAGCAGTTCTTC	CASSLDHSNEQFF
TRBJ2-2	TRBV11-3	-	-	TGTGCCAGCAACCGGAACGAGGGAGCCGGGGAGCTGTTTTTT	CASNRNEGAGELFF
TRBJ1-2	TRBV9	-	TRBD1	TGTGCCAGCAGCGCCTCCGGGACAGGGGGAATAGGGGGCTACACCTTC	CASSASGTGGIGGYTF
TRBJ2-7	TRBV29-1	-	-	TGCAGCGTGGGTTCTAGCTCCGAGCAGTACTTC	CSVGSSSEQYF
TRBJ1-2	TRBV10-3	-	-	TGTGCCATCAGTGAGAAAAGTAACTATGGCTACACCTTC	CAISEKSNYGYTF
TRBJ1-5	TRBV28	-	-	TGTGCCAGCAGTTCTCAGGCAAATCAGCCCCAGCATTTT	CASSSQANQPQHF
TRBJ2-7	TRBV7-8	-	TRBD2	TGTGCCAGCAGTTTACAGACTAGCGGGAGTGTAGGCGAGCAGTACTTC	CASSLQTSGSVGEQYF
TRBJ2-1	TRBV7-3	-	TRBD2	TGTGCCAGCAGCTCGGAGCCGGGAGGGGAGCAGTTCTTC	CASSSEPGGEQFF
TRBJ2-7	TRBV2	-	TRBD1	TGTGCCAGCAGTCTAGACAGGGGGCGCTACGAGCAGTACTTC	CASSLDRGRYEQYF
TRBJ1-5	TRBV19	once	-	TGTGCCAGTAGTATTGGGACCGCTTCCCGAAGCAATCAGCCCCAGCATTTT	CASSIGTASRSNQPQHF
TRBJ2-3	TRBV7-3	-	-	TGTGCCAGCAGCCCCCCGACCACAGATACGCAGTATTTT	CASSPPTTDTQYF
TRBJ1-1	TRBV28	-	-	TGTGCCAGCAGTTTATGGGGAGGGTGGGCGGAAAACACTGAAGCTTTCTTT	CASSLWGGWAENTEAFF
TRBJ2-1	TRBV5-5	-	TRBD1	TGTGCCAGCAACTACGGGACAGGGGTTTACAATGAGCAGTTCTTC	CASNYGTGVYNEQFF